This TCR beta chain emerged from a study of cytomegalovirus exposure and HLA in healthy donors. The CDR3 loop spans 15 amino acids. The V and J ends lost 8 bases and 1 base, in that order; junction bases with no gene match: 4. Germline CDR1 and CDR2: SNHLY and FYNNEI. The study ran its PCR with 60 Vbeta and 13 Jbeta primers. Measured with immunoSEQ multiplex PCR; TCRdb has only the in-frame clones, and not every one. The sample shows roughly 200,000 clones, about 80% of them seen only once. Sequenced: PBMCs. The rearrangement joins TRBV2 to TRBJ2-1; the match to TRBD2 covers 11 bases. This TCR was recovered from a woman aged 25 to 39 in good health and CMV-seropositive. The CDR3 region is CASWPSGGSYNEQFF. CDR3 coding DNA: TGTGCCAGCTGGCCTAGCGGGGGGTCCTACAATGAGCAGTTCTTC.